This T cell receptor (beta chain) was observed in a study of response to subunit inactivated influenza vaccine. Points from the study as a whole: Each seasonal influenza vaccination, the authors suggested, recruits few new T cells.

TCRdb processed the RT-PCR reads anew with MiXCR; each CDR3 protein has one entry. The table has over 750,000 distinct CDR3 sequences, approximately 22% seen once; the top ten hold more than 8.5%. The CDR3 totals 14 residues. The ends were cut back, 3 bases at V and 5 bases at J, with 10 bases in the middle. This clonotype was detected many times. Its specificity is not known. This clonotype was obtained from a man in his forties or fifties who received an inactivated influenza vaccine. The material was PBMCs from blood, obtained roughly 5 days after vaccination. The chain links TRBV12-3 or TRBV12-4 to TRBJ2-2; D possibly corresponds to TRBD1 (6 bases). Here the CDR3 reads CASSFQGPTGELFF. The CDR3, as DNA: TGTGCCAGCAGTTTTCAGGGGCCTACCGGGGAGCTGTTTTTT.